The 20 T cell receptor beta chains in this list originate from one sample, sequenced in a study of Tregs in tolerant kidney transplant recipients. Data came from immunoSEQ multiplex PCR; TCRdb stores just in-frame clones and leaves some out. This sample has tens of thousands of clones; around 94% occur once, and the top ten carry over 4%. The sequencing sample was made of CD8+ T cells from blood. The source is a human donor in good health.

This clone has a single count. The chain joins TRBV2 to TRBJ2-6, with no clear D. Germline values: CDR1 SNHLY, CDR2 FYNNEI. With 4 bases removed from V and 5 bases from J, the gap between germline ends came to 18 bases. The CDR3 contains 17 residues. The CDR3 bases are TGTGCCAGCAGTGGATGTACGATACAAAGTCGGGCCAACGTCCTGACTTTC. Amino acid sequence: CASSGCTIQSRANVLTF. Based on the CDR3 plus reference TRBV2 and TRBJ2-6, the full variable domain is EPEVTQTPSHQVTQMGQEVILRCVPISNHLYFYWYRQILGQKVEFLVSFYNNEISEKSEIFDDQFSVERPDGSNFTLKIRSTKLEDSAMYFCASSGCTIQSRANVLTFGAGSRLTVL.

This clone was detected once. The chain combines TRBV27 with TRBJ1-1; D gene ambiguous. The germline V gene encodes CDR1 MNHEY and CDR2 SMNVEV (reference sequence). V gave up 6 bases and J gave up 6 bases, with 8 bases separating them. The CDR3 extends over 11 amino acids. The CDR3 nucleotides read TGTGCCAGCAGCTTGGGGTCTGAAGCTTTCTTT. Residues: CASSLGSEAFF.

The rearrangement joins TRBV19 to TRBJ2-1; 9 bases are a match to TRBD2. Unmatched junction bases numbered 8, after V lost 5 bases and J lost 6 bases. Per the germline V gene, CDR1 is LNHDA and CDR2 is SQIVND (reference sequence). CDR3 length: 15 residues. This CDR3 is CASSRREGRGNEQFF. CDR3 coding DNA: TGTGCCAGTAGTCGGCGGGAGGGCCGGGGCAATGAGCAGTTCTTC.

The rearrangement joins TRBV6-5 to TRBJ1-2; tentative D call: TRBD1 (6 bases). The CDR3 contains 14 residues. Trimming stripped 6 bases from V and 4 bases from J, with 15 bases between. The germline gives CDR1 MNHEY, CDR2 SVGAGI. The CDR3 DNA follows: TGTGCCAGCAGCCGTGAAACAGGGTTCTATGGCTACACCTTC. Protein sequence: CASSRETGFYGYTF.

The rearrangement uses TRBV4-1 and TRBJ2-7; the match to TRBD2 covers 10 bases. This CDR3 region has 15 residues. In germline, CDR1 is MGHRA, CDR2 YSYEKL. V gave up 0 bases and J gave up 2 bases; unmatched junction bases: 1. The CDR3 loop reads CASSQEGLAAYEQYF. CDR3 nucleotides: TGCGCCAGCAGCCAAGAAGGACTAGCGGCCTACGAGCAGTACTTC.

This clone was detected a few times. In nucleotides, the CDR3 is TGTGCCAGCAGCTTGGCAAGGGGGCCCCTGGCTTTCTTT. Protein: CASSLARGPLAFF. The V call is TRBV5-4, the J call TRBJ1-1; 7 nucleotides agree with TRBD1. Germline V gene data show CDR1 as SGHNT and CDR2 as YYREEE (reference sequence). CDR3 size: 13 residues. After removal of 0 bases from V and 11 bases from J, the junction contained 7 bases not matched to a gene.

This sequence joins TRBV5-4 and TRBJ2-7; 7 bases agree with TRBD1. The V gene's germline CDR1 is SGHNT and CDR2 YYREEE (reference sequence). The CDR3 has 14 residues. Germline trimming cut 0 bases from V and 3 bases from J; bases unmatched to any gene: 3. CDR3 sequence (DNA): TGTGCCAGCAGCTTGGGAGGGGGCGGCTACGAGCAGTACTTC. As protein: CASSLGGGGYEQYF. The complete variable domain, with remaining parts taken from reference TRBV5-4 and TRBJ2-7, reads ETGVTQSPTHLIKTRGQQVTLRCSSQSGHNTVSWYQQALGQGPQFIFQYYREEENGRGNFPPRFSGLQFPNYSSELNVNALELDDSALYLCASSLGGGGYEQYFGPGTRLTVT.

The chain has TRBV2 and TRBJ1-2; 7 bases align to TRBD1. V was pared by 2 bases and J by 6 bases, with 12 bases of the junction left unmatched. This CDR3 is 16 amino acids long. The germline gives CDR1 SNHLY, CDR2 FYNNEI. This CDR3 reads CASSESFGEGADGYTF. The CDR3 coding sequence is TGTGCCAGCAGTGAATCGTTCGGAGAGGGGGCGGATGGCTACACCTTC.

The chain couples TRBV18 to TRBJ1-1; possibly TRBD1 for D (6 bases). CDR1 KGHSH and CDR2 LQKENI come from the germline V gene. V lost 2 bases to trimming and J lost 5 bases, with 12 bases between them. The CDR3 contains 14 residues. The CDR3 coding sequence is TGTGCCAGCTCACCAAGTACAGGGAAGACTGAAGCTTTCTTT. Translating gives CASSPSTGKTEAFF.

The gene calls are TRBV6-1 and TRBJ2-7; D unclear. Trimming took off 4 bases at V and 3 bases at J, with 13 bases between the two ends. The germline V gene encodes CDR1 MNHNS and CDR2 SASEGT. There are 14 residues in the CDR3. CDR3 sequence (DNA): TGTGCCAGCAGTGCCTCGGGTTGGCTCTACGAGCAGTACTTC. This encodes CASSASGWLYEQYF.

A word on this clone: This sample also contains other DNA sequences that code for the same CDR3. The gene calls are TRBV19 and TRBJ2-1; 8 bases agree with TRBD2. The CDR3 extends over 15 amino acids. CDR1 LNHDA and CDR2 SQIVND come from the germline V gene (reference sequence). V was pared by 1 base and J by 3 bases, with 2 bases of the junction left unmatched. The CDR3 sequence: CASSIGTSGYNEQFF. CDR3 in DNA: TGTGCCAGTAGTATAGGAACTAGCGGCTACAATGAGCAGTTCTTC.

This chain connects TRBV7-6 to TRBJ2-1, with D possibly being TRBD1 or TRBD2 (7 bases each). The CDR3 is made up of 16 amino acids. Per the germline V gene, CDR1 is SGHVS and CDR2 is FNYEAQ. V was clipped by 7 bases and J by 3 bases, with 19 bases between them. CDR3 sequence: CASTTWGRGGYNEQFF. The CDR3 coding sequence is TGTGCCAGCACCACCTGGGGCAGGGGGGGCTACAATGAGCAGTTCTTC.

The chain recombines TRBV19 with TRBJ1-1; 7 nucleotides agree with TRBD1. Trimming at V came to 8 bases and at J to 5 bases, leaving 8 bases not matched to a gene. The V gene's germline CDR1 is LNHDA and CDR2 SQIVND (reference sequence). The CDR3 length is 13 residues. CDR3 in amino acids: CASSSGGRTEAFF. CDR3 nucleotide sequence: TGTGCCAGTTCTTCAGGGGGACGGACTGAAGCTTTCTTT.

CDR3: CASSPGLAGDEQYF. CDR3 nucleotide sequence: TGTGCCAGCAGTCCGGGACTAGCGGGAGACGAGCAGTACTTC. The genes are TRBV11-1 and TRBJ2-7, with 14 bases that match TRBD2. The CDR3 contains 14 residues. Germline V gene lookup returns CDR1 SGHAT and CDR2 FQDESV (reference sequence). Losses at the gene ends were 6 bases for V and 5 bases for J; bases not matched to a gene: 3.

The CDR3 nucleotides read TGTGCCAGCAGCGTAATCCGGACGAACACTGAAGCTTTCTTT. Translating gives CASSVIRTNTEAFF. The gene calls are TRBV9 and TRBJ1-1; D is ambiguous. Germline CDR1 reads SGDLS; CDR2 reads YYNGEE. The CDR3 runs 14 residues. Trimming cost V 1 base and J 1 base, with 8 bases left between them.

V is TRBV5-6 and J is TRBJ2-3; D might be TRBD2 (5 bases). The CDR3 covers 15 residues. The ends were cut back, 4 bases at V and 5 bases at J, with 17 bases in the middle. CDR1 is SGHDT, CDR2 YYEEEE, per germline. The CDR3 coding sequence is TGTGCCAGCAGCCCCCTTCGGGGATTGGGAGATACGCAGTATTTT. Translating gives CASSPLRGLGDTQYF.

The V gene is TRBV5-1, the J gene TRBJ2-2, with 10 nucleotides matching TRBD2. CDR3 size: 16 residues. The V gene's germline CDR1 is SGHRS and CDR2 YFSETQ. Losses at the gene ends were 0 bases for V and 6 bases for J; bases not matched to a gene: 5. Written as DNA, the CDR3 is TGCGCCAGCAGCTTGGGTCTAGCGGGAGTGGCCGGGGAGCTGTTTTTT. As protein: CASSLGLAGVAGELFF.

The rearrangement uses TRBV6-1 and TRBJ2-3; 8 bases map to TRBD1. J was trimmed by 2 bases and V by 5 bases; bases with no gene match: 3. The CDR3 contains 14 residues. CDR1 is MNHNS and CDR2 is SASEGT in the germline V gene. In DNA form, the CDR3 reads TGTGCCAGCAGTTGGGGACAGGCCACAGATACGCAGTATTTT. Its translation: CASSWGQATDTQYF.

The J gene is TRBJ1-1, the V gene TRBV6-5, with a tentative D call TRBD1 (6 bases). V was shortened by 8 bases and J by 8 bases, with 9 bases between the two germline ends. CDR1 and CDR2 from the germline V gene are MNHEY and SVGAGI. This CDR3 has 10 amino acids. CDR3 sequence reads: CASGDREAFF. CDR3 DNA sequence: TGTGCCAGCGGAGACAGGGAAGCTTTCTTT.

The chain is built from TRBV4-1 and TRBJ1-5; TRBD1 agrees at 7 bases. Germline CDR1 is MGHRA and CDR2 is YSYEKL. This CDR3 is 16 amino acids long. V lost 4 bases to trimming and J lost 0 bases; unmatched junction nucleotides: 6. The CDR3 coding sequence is TGCGCCAGCAGCCCTGACAGGGTGTATAGCAATCAGCCCCAGCATTTT. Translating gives CASSPDRVYSNQPQHF.